This T cell receptor beta chain stems from a study of blood T cell repertoires in COVID-19. Study as a whole: Acute and convalescent COVID-19 samples came from the United States, Italy and Spain. T cells, B-cell-depleted T cells, or PBMCs supplied cDNA or gDNA.

Measured with immunoSEQ multiplex PCR; TCRdb has only the in-frame clones, and not every one. The sample shows roughly 250,000 clones, 70% to 90% of them seen only once. Recruitment covered over 20 US areas and drew participants whose ages spanned roughly 18 to 89 years. The study assigned cohorts using participant-reported clinical history. CDR3 length equals 17 residues. V lost 3 bases to trimming and J lost 0 bases, with 14 bases between them. From germline, CDR1 is LNHDA and CDR2 SQIVND (reference sequence). This receptor was taken from a woman aged 25 to 39 who had recovered from COVID-19. Material for sequencing was PBMCs or T cells enriched from blood (not recorded which). The chain has TRBV19 and TRBJ1-4; D remains unclear. This CDR3 is CASSIVAGSTTNEKLFF. In DNA, the CDR3 is TGTGCCAGTAGTATTGTGGCAGGAAGTACAACTAATGAAAAACTGTTTTTT.